These 6 T cell receptor beta chains originate from one sample sequenced in a study of control samples from healthy donors and cancer patients. Generated by immunoSEQ multiplex PCR, the TCRdb table keeps only in-frame clones and is missing some. The sample lists about 170,000 clones, about 86% occurring once. Sequencing input: blood. The source of these receptors is a woman in her 30s in good health.

This chain links TRBV6-4 with TRBJ1-2; D unresolved. Germline values: CDR1 MRHNA, CDR2 SNTAGT. V lost 0 bases and J lost 3, with 14 bases in between. This CDR3 is 16 amino acids long. In DNA, the CDR3 is TGTGCCAGCAGTGACTCTTGGAACAGTGCAGACTATGGCTACACCTTC. Residues: CASSDSWNSADYGYTF.

Comments on this clone: This sample also contains other DNA sequences that code for the same CDR3. This chain links TRBV9 with TRBJ2-5; 7 positions match TRBD2. This CDR3 has 16 amino acids. Germline V CDR1 and CDR2: SGDLS, YYNGEE. V shed 0 bases and J 1 base; nucleotides not matched to a gene: 6. The CDR3 DNA sequence: TGTGCCAGCAGCGTAGTGGCTAGCGGAGGCCAAGAGACCCAGTACTTC. This gives the protein CASSVVASGGQETQYF.

This chain joins TRBV6-5 and TRBJ2-7; weak D call: TRBD2 (6 bases). This CDR3 has 14 amino acids. V was clipped by 6 bases and J by 2 bases, with 14 bases between them. CDR1 is MNHEY and CDR2 is SVGAGI in the germline V gene. CDR3 residues: CASSGGILAYEQYF. The CDR3 region has the DNA TGTGCCAGCAGCGGCGGGATTCTTGCCTACGAGCAGTACTTC.

The rearrangement links TRBV7-2 to TRBJ2-3; 8 positions match TRBD2. This CDR3 region has 17 residues. J was trimmed by 2 bases and V by 2 bases; bases with no gene match: 9. CDR1 SGHTA and CDR2 FQGNSA come from the germline V gene. The CDR3 reads CASSLPLSGDLTDTQYF. The CDR3 nucleotides read TGTGCCAGCAGCTTACCTCTTAGCGGGGATCTCACAGATACGCAGTATTTT.

This chain joins TRBV24-1 and TRBJ2-1; 8 bases match TRBD2. CDR1 KGHDR and CDR2 SFDVKD come from the germline V gene. The CDR3 is made up of 16 amino acids. J lost 4 bases, V lost 4 bases, and 8 bases had no gene match. The CDR3 protein is CATSESGVAGYNEQFF. CDR3 DNA: TGTGCCACCAGTGAGTCCGGGGTAGCGGGGTACAATGAGCAGTTCTTC.

The chain recombines TRBV6-6 with TRBJ1-2; no clear D gene. Germline loops: CDR1 MNHNY, CDR2 SVGAGI (reference sequence). V dropped 0 bases and J dropped 6 bases, with 14 bases sitting between them. This CDR3 has 15 residues. The CDR3 DNA follows: TGTGCCAGCAGTTACTCACGGCAGTCAACGGATGGCTACACCTTC. As protein: CASSYSRQSTDGYTF.